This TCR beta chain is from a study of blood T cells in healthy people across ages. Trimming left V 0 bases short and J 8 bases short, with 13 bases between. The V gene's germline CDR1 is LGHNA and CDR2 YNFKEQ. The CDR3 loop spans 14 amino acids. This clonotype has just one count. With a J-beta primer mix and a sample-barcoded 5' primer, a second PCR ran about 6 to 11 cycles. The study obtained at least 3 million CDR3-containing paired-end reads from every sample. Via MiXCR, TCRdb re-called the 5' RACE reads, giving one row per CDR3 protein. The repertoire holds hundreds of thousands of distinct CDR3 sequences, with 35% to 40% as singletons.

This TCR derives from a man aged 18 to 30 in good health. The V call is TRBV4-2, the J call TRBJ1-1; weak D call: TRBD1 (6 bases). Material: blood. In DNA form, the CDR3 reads TGTGCCAGCAGCCAAGAAGACCAGGGGACAGAAGCTTTCTTT. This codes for CASSQEDQGTEAFF.